The 16 T cell receptor beta chains in this list originate from one sample, sequenced in a study of siplizumab effects on memory and regulatory T cells. TCRdb keeps only in-frame clones here, not all; method: immunoSEQ multiplex PCR. The sample shows fewer than 130,000 clones, roughly 92% of them seen only once. The sample taken for sequencing was CD4+ T cells sorted from blood. These receptors originate from a human donor in good health.

V is TRBV11-2 and J is TRBJ1-2, with D hard to call. V dropped 5 bases and J dropped 8 bases, with 15 bases sitting between them. Looked up from germline, CDR1 is SGHAT and CDR2 is FQNNGV. This CDR3 is built from 13 residues. DNA for the CDR3: TGTGCCAGCAGCGTAAACTCGCATCGGGGCTACACCTTC. The encoded protein is CASSVNSHRGYTF.

This clone was found a few times. V is TRBV2 and J is TRBJ2-7; tentatively, D is TRBD1 or TRBD2 (5 bases each). Trimming left V 9 bases short and J 0 bases short, with 15 bases between. CDR1 and CDR2 (germline): SNHLY, FYNNEI. CDR3 length: 14 amino acids. CDR3 DNA: TGTGCCAGTCTACCCGGGACGGACTCCTACGAGCAGTACTTC. This sequence encodes CASLPGTDSYEQYF.

The chain carries TRBV6-5 and TRBJ1-1; D remains unclear. CDR1 is MNHEY, CDR2 SVGAGI, per germline. This CDR3 region has 11 residues. Trimming took 5 bases from V and 6 from J, leaving 7 bases between them. The CDR3 sequence: CASSGTSEAFF. CDR3 DNA sequence: TGTGCCAGCAGTGGAACATCTGAAGCTTTCTTT.

The chain joins TRBV6-5 to TRBJ1-1; 7 bases are a match to TRBD1. Looked up from germline, CDR1 is MNHEY and CDR2 is SVGAGI. The V segment lost 5 bases and the J segment 4 bases; nucleotides outside the gene matches: 10. The CDR3 loop spans 15 amino acids. The CDR3 here is CASSRQGALLTEAFF. CDR3 DNA sequence: TGTGCCAGCAGTCGACAGGGAGCTTTACTCACTGAAGCTTTCTTT.

The chain combines TRBV19 with TRBJ2-5; D unresolved. This CDR3 is 15 amino acids long. Germline CDR1 is LNHDA and CDR2 is SQIVND (reference sequence). Trimming took 0 bases from V and 4 from J, leaving 12 bases between them. This chain's CDR3 is CASSIDEAGLETQYF. The DNA for the CDR3 is TGTGCCAGTAGTATAGATGAGGCCGGGCTAGAGACCCAGTACTTC.

The chain is built from TRBV15 and TRBJ1-1, with 7 bases lining up with TRBD1. Germline-derived CDR1 and CDR2 are LNHNV and YYDKDF (reference sequence). The junction had 9 bases not matched to a gene; V was cut back by 9 bases and J by 5 bases. The CDR3 totals 13 residues. The CDR3 coding sequence is TGTGCCACAAGGACAGGACTTCTAACTGAAGCTTTCTTT. This gives the protein CATRTGLLTEAFF.

This chain joins TRBV7-9 and TRBJ2-2; D is perhaps TRBD1 or TRBD2 (5 bases each). Germline CDR1 and CDR2: SEHNR and FQNEAQ (reference sequence). The V gene lost 2 bases and the J gene lost 2 bases, with 9 bases spanning the gap. This CDR3 is 15 amino acids long. The CDR3 loop is CASSLNRGNTGELFF. The CDR3 coding sequence is TGTGCCAGCAGCTTAAACCGGGGCAACACCGGGGAGCTGTTTTTT.

The chain is built from TRBV5-4 and TRBJ1-2, with TRBD1 matching over 7 bases. Germline CDR1 and CDR2: SGHNT and YYREEE (reference sequence). The V segment lost 0 bases and the J segment 6 bases; nucleotides outside the gene matches: 8. CDR3 size: 15 residues. In DNA form, the CDR3 reads TGTGCCAGCAGCTTGGACAGGGGCGGGACAGATGGCTACACCTTC. Translating it yields CASSLDRGGTDGYTF.

The rearrangement links TRBV7-2 to TRBJ2-7; TRBD2 matches at 10 bases. V shed 5 bases, J shed 0 bases, and the junction held 7 bases outside the gene matches. Germline V lookup: CDR1 SGHTA, CDR2 FQGNSA. This CDR3 is built from 16 residues. The CDR3 loop reads CASSRLAGLTSYEQYF. CDR3 bases: TGTGCCAGCAGCAGACTAGCGGGCTTGACCTCCTACGAGCAGTACTTC.

The CDR3 bases are TGTGCCAGTAGTATGGGCCCCTACGAGCAGTACTTC. It yields the protein CASSMGPYEQYF. The chain carries TRBV19 and TRBJ2-7; no firm D call. There are 12 residues in the CDR3. Per germline, CDR1 LNHDA and CDR2 SQIVND (reference sequence). Deletions cut 3 bases from V and 2 bases from J, with 5 bases between.

This clone appeared a few times. This sequence joins TRBV18 and TRBJ1-1; 8 bases line up with TRBD1. This CDR3 is built from 17 residues. From germline, CDR1 is KGHSH and CDR2 LQKENI. V dropped 6 bases and J dropped 3; count of bases not matched to a gene: 15. The CDR3 region has the DNA TGTGCCAGCTCCATCCAAGGACAGGGTAATTTGTACACTGAAGCTTTCTTT. Amino acids: CASSIQGQGNLYTEAFF.

The gene calls are TRBV10-3 and TRBJ2-5; D not resolved. CDR1 and CDR2 from the germline V gene are ENHRY and SYGVKD. This CDR3 has 14 residues. The V and J ends lost 2 bases and 5 bases respectively, with 12 bases between them. CDR3 in DNA: TGTGCCATCAGTGAGGGTGGCGGAGCGGAGACCCAGTACTTC. It yields the protein CAISEGGGAETQYF.

The V call is TRBV2, the J call TRBJ1-1, with D possibly being TRBD1 (6 bases). Looked up from germline, CDR1 is SNHLY and CDR2 is FYNNEI. The ends were cut back, 4 bases at V and 11 bases at J, with 20 bases in the middle. The CDR3 has 14 amino acids. CDR3: CASSAPLVTGRAFF. Here the CDR3 DNA reads TGTGCCAGCAGTGCCCCCTTAGTCACAGGGCGGGCTTTCTTT.

The CDR3 coding sequence is TGTGCCAGCAGCTTAGATAATTCACCCCTCCACTTT. Translating gives CASSLDNSPLHF. The chain carries TRBV7-2 and TRBJ1-6; D remains unclear. Germline lookup yields CDR1 SGHTA and CDR2 FQGNSA. V shed 1 base and J shed 5 bases, with 0 bases lying between them. The CDR3 extends over 12 amino acids.

This chain connects TRBV11-2 to TRBJ2-1; TRBD2 matches at 11 bases. The CDR3 contains 16 residues. From germline, CDR1 is SGHAT and CDR2 FQNNGV. The junction had 7 bases not matched to a gene; V was cut back by 5 bases and J by 4 bases. The CDR3 bases are TGTGCCAGCAGCCGCTTCCCTAGCGGGGGGTACAATGAGCAGTTCTTC. Protein sequence: CASSRFPSGGYNEQFF.

This rearrangement joins TRBV5-1 to TRBJ1-4; tentatively, D is TRBD1 (6 bases). CDR1 and CDR2 (germline): SGHRS, YFSETQ. Trimming took off 3 bases at V and 5 bases at J, with 11 bases between the two ends. The CDR3 contains 14 residues. CDR3 DNA: TGCGCCAGCAGCTCAGGACAGCCAAATGAAAAACTGTTTTTT. Translated: CASSSGQPNEKLFF.